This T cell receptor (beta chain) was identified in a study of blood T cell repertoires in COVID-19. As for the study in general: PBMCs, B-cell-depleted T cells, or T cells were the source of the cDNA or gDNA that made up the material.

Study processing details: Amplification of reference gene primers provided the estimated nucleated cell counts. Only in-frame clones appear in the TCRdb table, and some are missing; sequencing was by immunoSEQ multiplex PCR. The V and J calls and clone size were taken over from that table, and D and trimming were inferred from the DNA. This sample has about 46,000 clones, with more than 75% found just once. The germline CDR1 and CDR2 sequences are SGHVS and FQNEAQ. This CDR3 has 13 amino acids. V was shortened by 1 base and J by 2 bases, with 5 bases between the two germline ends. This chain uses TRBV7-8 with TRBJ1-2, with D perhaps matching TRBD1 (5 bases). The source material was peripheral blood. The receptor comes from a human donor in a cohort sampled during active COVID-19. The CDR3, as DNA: TGTGCCAGCAGCTTAGGGACAAACTATGGCTACACCTTC. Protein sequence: CASSLGTNYGYTF.